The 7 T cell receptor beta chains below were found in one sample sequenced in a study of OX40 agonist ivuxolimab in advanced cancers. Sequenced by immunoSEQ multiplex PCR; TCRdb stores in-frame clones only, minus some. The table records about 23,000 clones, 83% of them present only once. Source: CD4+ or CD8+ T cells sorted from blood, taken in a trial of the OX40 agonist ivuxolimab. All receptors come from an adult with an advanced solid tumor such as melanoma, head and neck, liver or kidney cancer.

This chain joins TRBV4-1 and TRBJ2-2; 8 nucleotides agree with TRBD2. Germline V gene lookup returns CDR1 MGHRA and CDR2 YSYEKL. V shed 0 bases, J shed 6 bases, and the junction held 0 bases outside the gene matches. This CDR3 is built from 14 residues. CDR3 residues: CASSQEGLAGELFF. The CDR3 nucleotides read TGCGCCAGCAGCCAAGAGGGACTAGCCGGGGAGCTGTTTTTT.

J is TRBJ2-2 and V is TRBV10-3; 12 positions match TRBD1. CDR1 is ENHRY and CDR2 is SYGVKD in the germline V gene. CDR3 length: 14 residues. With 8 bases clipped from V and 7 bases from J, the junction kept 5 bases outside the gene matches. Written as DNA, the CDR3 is TGTGCCATCCGGGACAGGGGGCAGGACGGGGAGCTGTTTTTT. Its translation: CAIRDRGQDGELFF.

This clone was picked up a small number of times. In DNA form, the CDR3 reads TGTGCCAGCACCCGAGGGGGATCGCAGGGAAGAGAGACCCAGTACTTC. Amino acids: CASTRGGSQGRETQYF. The gene calls are TRBV25-1 and TRBJ2-5, with D possibly being TRBD1 (6 bases). The CDR3 length is 16 residues. CDR1 MGHDK and CDR2 SYGVNS come from the germline V gene. Trimming took off 7 bases at V and 4 bases at J, with 22 bases between the two ends.

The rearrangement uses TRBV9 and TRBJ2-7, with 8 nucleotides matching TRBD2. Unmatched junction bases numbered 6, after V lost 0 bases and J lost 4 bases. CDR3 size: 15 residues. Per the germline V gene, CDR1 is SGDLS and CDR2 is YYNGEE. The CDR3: CASSVVGSGEYEQYF. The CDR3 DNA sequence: TGTGCCAGCAGCGTAGTAGGTAGCGGGGAATACGAGCAGTACTTC.

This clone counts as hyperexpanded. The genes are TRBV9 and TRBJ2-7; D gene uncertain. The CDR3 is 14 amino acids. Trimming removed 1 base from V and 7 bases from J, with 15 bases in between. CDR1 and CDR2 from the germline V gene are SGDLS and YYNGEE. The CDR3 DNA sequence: TGTGCCAGCAGCGTATACGGACGCGAAGGGGAGCAGTACTTC. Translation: CASSVYGREGEQYF. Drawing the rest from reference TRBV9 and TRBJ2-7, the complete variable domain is DSGVTQTPKHLITATGQRVTLRCSPRSGDLSVYWYQQSLDQGLQFLIQYYNGEERAKGNILERFSAQQFPDLHSELNLSSLELGDSALYFCASSVYGREGEQYFGPGTRLTVT.

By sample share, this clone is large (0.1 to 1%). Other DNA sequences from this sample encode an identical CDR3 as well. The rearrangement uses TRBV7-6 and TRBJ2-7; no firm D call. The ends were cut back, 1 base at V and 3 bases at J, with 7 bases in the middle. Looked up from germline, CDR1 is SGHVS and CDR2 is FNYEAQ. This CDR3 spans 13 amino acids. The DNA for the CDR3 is TGTGCCAGCAGCTTAGGTCCAAACTACGAGCAGTACTTC. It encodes CASSLGPNYEQYF.

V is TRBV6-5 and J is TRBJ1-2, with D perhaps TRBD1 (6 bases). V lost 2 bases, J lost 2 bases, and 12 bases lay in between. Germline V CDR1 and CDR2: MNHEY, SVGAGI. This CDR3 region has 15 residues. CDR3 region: CASSYGGLLNYGYTF. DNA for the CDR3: TGTGCCAGCAGTTACGGGGGCCTCTTAAACTATGGCTACACCTTC.